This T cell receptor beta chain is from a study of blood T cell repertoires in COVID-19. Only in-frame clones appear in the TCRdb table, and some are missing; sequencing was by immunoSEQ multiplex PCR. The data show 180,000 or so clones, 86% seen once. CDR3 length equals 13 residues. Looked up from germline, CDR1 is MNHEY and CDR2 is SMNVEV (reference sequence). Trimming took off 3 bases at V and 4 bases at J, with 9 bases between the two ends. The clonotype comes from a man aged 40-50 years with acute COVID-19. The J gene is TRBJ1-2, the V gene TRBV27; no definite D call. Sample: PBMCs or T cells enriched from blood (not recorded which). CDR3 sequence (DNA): TGTGCCAGCAGTTTTGAGGGCGGCTATGGCTACACCTTC. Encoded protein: CASSFEGGYGYTF.